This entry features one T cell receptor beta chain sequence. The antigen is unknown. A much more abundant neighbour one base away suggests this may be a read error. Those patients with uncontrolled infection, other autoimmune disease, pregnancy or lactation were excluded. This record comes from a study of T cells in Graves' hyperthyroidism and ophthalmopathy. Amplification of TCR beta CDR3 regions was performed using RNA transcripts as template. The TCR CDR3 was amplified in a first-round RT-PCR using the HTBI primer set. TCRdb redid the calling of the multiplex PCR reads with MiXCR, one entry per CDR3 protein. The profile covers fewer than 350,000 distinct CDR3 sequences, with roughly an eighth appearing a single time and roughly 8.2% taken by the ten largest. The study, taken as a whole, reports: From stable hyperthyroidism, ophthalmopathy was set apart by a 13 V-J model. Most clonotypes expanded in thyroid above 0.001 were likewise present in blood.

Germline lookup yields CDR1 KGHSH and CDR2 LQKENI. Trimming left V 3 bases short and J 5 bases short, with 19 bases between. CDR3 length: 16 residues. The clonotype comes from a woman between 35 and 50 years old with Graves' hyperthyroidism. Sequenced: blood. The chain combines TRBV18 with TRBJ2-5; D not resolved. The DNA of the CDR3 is TGTGCCAGCTCACCGTCGCGGCAGAGCGCCGGGGAGACCCAGTACTTC. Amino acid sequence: CASSPSRQSAGETQYF.